This TCR beta chain was observed in a study of shared clonotypes between healthy human individuals. Study results and caveats: Rarefaction exposed incomplete sorted-subset sequencing despite large depth.

Here immunoSEQ multiplex PCR was the method, and the copy in TCRdb shows in-frame clones only, minus some. Of over a million clones in the sample, around 95% are singletons; the top ten hold about 1%. About this clone itself: Antigen unknown.

In germline, CDR1 is SGHRS, CDR2 YFSETQ. The CDR3 totals 13 residues. Trimming removed 9 bases at V and 5 bases at J, with 18 bases between. The study enrolled healthy HIV-negative adults without recent acute infections or vaccinations as donors. The gene calls are TRBV5-1 and TRBJ2-7, with unresolved D. This clonotype was obtained from a young man in good health. The sequenced sample was naive CD4+ T cells sorted from blood. Subset meaning: CD45RA+ positively selected. The CDR3 is CATATTVTHEQYF. CDR3 DNA: TGCGCCACCGCGACGACTGTCACCCACGAGCAGTACTTC.